This T cell receptor (beta chain) was profiled in a study of T cell repertoires in cytomegalovirus infection. On the study more broadly: Peptides in the study included HLA-C-restricted and HLA-B-restricted CMV epitopes. Both a matching HLA type and CMV infection were indicated by public TCR beta signatures. Study results and caveats: Cumulative frequency (of public TCR beta family members) identified carriers of CMV plus the relevant HLA. The ex vivo response was dominated by HLA-C-restricted CMV-specific TCR beta clonotypes.

The sample holds one count of this clonotype. Its target is not known. TCRdb reprocessed the reads with MiXCR, giving one entry per CDR3 protein. The top ten clones hold roughly 13% of a sample with about 330,000 distinct CDR3 sequences, approximately 30% of them seen once. This TCR was recovered from a human donor in good health (CMV status not recorded). Some clones in this sample may be carry-over from other donors' samples. The sequenced sample was cultured PBMCs, obtained from culture after CMV antigen stimulation.

The CDR3 reads CSAPSNWEFSYEQYF. CDR3 coding DNA: TGCAGTGCCCCATCGAACTGGGAGTTTTCCTACGAGCAGTACTTC. The chain links TRBV20-1 to TRBJ2-7, with D perhaps TRBD2 (5 bases). Germline V gives CDR1 DFQATT, CDR2 SNEGSKA (reference sequence). V gave up 6 bases and J gave up 1 base, with 19 bases separating them. This CDR3 is 15 amino acids long.